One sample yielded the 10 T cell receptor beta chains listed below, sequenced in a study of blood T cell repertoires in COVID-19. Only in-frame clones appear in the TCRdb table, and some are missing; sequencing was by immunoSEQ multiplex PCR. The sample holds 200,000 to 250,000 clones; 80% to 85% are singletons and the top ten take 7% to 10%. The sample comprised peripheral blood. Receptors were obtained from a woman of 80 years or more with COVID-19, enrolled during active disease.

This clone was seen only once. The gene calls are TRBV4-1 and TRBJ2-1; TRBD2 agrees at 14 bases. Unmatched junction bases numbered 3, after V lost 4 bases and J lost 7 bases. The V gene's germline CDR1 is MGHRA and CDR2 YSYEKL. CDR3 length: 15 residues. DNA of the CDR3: TGCGCCAGCAGCCCCTGGACTAGCGGGAGGAATGAGCAGTTCTTC. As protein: CASSPWTSGRNEQFF.

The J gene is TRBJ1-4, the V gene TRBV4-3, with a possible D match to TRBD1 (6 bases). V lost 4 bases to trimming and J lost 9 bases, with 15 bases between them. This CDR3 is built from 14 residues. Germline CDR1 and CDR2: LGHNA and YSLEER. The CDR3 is CASSPSTGSQKLFF. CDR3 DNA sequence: TGCGCCAGCAGCCCTTCGACAGGAAGTCAAAAACTGTTTTTT.

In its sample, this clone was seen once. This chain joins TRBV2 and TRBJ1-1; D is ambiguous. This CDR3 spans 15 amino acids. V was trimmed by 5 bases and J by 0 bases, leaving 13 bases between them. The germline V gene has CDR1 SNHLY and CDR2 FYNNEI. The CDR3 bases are TGTGCCAGCAGTCCACGAGGACTGATGAACACTGAAGCTTTCTTT. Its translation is CASSPRGLMNTEAFF.

For the CDR3, the DNA is TGCGCCAGCAGCTTGGGTACAGGCACAGATACGCAGTATTTT. Protein sequence: CASSLGTGTDTQYF. J is TRBJ2-3 and V is TRBV5-1; no reliable D call. Germline-derived CDR1 and CDR2 are SGHRS and YFSETQ. V was pared by 0 bases and J by 1 base, with 6 bases between. This CDR3 has 14 residues.

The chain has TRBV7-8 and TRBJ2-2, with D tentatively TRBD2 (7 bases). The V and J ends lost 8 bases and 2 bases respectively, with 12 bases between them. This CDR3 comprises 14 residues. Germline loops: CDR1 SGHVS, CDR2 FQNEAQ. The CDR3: CASHRGANTGELFF. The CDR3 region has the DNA TGTGCCAGCCACCGGGGGGCCAACACCGGGGAGCTGTTTTTT.

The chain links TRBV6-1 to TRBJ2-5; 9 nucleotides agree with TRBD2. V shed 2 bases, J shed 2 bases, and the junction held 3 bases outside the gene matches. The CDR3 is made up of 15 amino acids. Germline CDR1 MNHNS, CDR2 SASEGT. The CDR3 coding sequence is TGTGCCAGCAGTGAAAGCCTAGCGGGGCAAGAGACCCAGTACTTC. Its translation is CASSESLAGQETQYF.

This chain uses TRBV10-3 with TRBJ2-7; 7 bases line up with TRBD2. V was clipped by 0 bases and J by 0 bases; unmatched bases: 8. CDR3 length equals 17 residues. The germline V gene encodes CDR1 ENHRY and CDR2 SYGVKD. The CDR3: CAISESRLAGNSYEQYF. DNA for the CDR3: TGTGCCATCAGTGAGTCGCGGTTAGCGGGCAACTCCTACGAGCAGTACTTC.

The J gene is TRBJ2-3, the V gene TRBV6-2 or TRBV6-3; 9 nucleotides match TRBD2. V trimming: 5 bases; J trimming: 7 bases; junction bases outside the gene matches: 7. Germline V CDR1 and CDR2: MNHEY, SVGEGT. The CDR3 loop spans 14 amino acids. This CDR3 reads CASSPAGGGNTQYF. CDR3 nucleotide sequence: TGTGCCAGCAGTCCGGCGGGAGGGGGGAATACGCAGTATTTT.

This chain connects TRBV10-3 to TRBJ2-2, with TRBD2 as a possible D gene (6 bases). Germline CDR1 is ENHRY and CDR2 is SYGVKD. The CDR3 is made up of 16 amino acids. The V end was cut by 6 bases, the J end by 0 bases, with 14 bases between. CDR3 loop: CAISPFAGTNTGELFF. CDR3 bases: TGTGCCATCAGCCCCTTTGCGGGGACGAACACCGGGGAGCTGTTTTTT.

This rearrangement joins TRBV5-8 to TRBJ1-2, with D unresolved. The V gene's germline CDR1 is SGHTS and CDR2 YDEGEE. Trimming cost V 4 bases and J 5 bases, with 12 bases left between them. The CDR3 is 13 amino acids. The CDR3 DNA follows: TGTGCCAGCAGCCTCCATCGAGATTATGGCTACACCTTC. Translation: CASSLHRDYGYTF.